These 11 T cell receptor beta chains were all obtained from the same sample, sequenced in a study of identical twins. TCRdb ran MiXCR on the 5' RACE reads and lists one entry per CDR3 protein. The sample yields 1.5 million to 2 million distinct CDR3 sequences, about 32% seen once. The sample comprised cord blood. These receptors were taken from a newborn girl in good health.

Worth noting for this clonotype: Given a much more abundant clone one base away, this may be a read error. The chain employs TRBV12-3 or TRBV12-4 and TRBJ2-4; perhaps D is TRBD1 or TRBD2 (5 bases each). This CDR3 has 13 residues. Here the CDR3 reads CACRGTPKNIQYF. The DNA of the CDR3 is TGTGCCTGCAGAGGGACGCCTAAAAACATTCAGTACTTC.

The sample holds many counts of this clonotype. The J gene is TRBJ2-1, the V gene TRBV29-1, with D perhaps matching TRBD2 (6 bases). Trimming removed 6 bases at V and 3 bases at J, with 15 bases between. Looked up from germline, CDR1 is SQVTM and CDR2 is ANQGSEA. The CDR3 is 14 amino acids. The CDR3 sequence: CSVEELAFYNEQFF. CDR3 sequence (DNA): TGCAGCGTAGAGGAGCTAGCGTTCTACAATGAGCAGTTCTTC.

The chain joins TRBV20-1 to TRBJ2-7; the D call may be TRBD1 or TRBD2 (6 bases each). The CDR3 extends over 13 amino acids. Trimming removed 6 bases from V and 2 bases from J, with 14 bases in between. From germline, CDR1 is DFQATT and CDR2 SNEGSKA (reference sequence). CDR3 coding DNA: TGCAGTGCAGAGGGGGGAGGCACCTACGAGCAGTACTTC. It yields the protein CSAEGGGTYEQYF.

This clonotype was detected a few times. This rearrangement joins TRBV30 to TRBJ2-7, with 8 bases that match TRBD1. The CDR3 runs 14 residues. Losses at the gene ends were 6 bases for V and 1 base for J; bases not matched to a gene: 8. From germline, CDR1 is GTSNPN and CDR2 SVGIG (reference sequence). CDR3 DNA sequence: TGTGCCTGTCTGTCCGGGACAGGATCCTACGAGCAGTACTTC. Its protein product is CACLSGTGSYEQYF.

This clonotype was picked up a small number of times. The V gene is TRBV20-1, the J gene TRBJ1-2; 10 nucleotides match TRBD1. The V and J ends lost 6 bases and 5 bases, in that order; junction bases with no gene match: 6. Per germline, CDR1 DFQATT and CDR2 SNEGSKA (reference sequence). The CDR3 length is 13 residues. CDR3 region: CSARAGQGYGYTF. DNA for the CDR3: TGCAGTGCGCGTGCGGGACAGGGGTATGGCTACACCTTC.

The chain's CDR3 is CASRDRGQGAHEQYF. The CDR3 bases are TGTGCCAGCAGGGATAGGGGACAGGGGGCCCACGAGCAGTACTTC. This chain connects TRBV27 to TRBJ2-7; 12 nucleotides match TRBD1. CDR3 length equals 15 residues. CDR1 and CDR2 (germline): MNHEY, SMNVEV (reference sequence). V lost 6 bases, J lost 5 bases, and 8 bases stayed unmatched.

The CDR3 coding sequence is TGTGCTAGTGGTTTCCCCCCCAGGGCCACTGAAGCTTTCTTT. It specifies CASGFPPRATEAFF. J is TRBJ1-1 and V is TRBV12-5; tentatively, D is TRBD1 (5 bases). V lost 3 bases, J lost 4 bases, and 12 bases lay in between. The CDR3 totals 14 residues. Germline V gives CDR1 LGHNT, CDR2 FRNRAP.

The CDR3 region has the DNA TGTGCCAGCAGCCAAGAAGGAGGAATTTCTAATGAAAAACTGTTTTTT. This encodes CASSQEGGISNEKLFF. This chain joins TRBV4-2 and TRBJ1-4; D unresolved. Germline V gene data show CDR1 as LGHNA and CDR2 as YNFKEQ. The V and J ends lost 0 bases and 3 bases respectively, with 11 bases between them. The CDR3 extends over 16 amino acids.

There are many counts of this clonotype. The chain links TRBV4-1 to TRBJ2-3; 7 nucleotides line up with TRBD2. Germline assignment: CDR1 MGHRA and CDR2 YSYEKL. This CDR3 spans 17 amino acids. V shed 2 bases and J 4 bases; nucleotides not matched to a gene: 12. The CDR3 nucleotides read TGCGCCAGCAGCCAACCCAGACTAGCCCTACTATCAGATACGCAGTATTTT. Translating it yields CASSQPRLALLSDTQYF.

This clonotype was counted a few times. This rearrangement joins TRBV5-1 to TRBJ1-1, with D perhaps matching TRBD1 (5 bases). Germline V gene lookup returns CDR1 SGHRS and CDR2 YFSETQ. V was trimmed by 0 bases and J by 4 bases, leaving 10 bases between them. The CDR3 has 14 amino acids. The CDR3 sequence: CASSLVVGGTEAFF. The CDR3 coding sequence is TGCGCCAGCAGCTTGGTTGTGGGGGGCACTGAAGCTTTCTTT.

Notes on this clonotype: A much larger clonotype is one base distant, so this may be a read error. The chain's CDR3 is CASSLMRGVYNEQYF. The CDR3, as DNA: TGCGCCAGCAGCTTGATGCGGGGGGTATACAATGAGCAGTACTTC. V usage is TRBV5-1 and J usage is TRBJ2-1; 8 bases are shared with TRBD2. The better agreement between TRBJ2-7 and the DNA end casts doubt on the J call. The germline V gene encodes CDR1 SGHRS and CDR2 YFSETQ. The CDR3 contains 15 residues.